This T cell receptor beta chain came from a study of TIL therapy for anti-PD-1-resistant metastatic lung cancer. Study as a whole: A few tumors were EGFR-mutant and two were ALK-rearranged.

The CDR3 is 15 residues long. Germline assignment: CDR1 SGHRS and CDR2 YFSETQ. Losses at the gene ends were 4 bases for V and 7 bases for J; bases not matched to a gene: 6. Time point indicated: pre-treatment sample, taken before nivolumab and TIL therapy. Tumor tissue came from excised metastases, mostly pleural nodules or supraclavicular lymph nodes. Patients then received nivolumab; progressors got lymphodepletion, TIL and IL-2. Enrollment ran from late 2017 to early 2020. Study-level results: Many TIL product clones were absent from baseline tumor, suggesting clonal contraction.

Sequencing used immunoSEQ v3. Measured with immunoSEQ multiplex PCR; TCRdb has only the in-frame clones, and not every one. The data show 95,000 or so clones, about 71% seen once. Remarks on this clone: What it recognizes is unknown.

Source: tumor tissue, taken at baseline. This TCR derives from a person aged 25-79 years with non-small cell lung cancer. V is TRBV5-1 and J is TRBJ2-1; 12 bases are a match to TRBD2. CDR3 protein: CASSDGTSGWNEQFF. The CDR3, as DNA: TGCGCCAGCAGCGACGGGACTAGCGGGTGGAATGAGCAGTTCTTC.